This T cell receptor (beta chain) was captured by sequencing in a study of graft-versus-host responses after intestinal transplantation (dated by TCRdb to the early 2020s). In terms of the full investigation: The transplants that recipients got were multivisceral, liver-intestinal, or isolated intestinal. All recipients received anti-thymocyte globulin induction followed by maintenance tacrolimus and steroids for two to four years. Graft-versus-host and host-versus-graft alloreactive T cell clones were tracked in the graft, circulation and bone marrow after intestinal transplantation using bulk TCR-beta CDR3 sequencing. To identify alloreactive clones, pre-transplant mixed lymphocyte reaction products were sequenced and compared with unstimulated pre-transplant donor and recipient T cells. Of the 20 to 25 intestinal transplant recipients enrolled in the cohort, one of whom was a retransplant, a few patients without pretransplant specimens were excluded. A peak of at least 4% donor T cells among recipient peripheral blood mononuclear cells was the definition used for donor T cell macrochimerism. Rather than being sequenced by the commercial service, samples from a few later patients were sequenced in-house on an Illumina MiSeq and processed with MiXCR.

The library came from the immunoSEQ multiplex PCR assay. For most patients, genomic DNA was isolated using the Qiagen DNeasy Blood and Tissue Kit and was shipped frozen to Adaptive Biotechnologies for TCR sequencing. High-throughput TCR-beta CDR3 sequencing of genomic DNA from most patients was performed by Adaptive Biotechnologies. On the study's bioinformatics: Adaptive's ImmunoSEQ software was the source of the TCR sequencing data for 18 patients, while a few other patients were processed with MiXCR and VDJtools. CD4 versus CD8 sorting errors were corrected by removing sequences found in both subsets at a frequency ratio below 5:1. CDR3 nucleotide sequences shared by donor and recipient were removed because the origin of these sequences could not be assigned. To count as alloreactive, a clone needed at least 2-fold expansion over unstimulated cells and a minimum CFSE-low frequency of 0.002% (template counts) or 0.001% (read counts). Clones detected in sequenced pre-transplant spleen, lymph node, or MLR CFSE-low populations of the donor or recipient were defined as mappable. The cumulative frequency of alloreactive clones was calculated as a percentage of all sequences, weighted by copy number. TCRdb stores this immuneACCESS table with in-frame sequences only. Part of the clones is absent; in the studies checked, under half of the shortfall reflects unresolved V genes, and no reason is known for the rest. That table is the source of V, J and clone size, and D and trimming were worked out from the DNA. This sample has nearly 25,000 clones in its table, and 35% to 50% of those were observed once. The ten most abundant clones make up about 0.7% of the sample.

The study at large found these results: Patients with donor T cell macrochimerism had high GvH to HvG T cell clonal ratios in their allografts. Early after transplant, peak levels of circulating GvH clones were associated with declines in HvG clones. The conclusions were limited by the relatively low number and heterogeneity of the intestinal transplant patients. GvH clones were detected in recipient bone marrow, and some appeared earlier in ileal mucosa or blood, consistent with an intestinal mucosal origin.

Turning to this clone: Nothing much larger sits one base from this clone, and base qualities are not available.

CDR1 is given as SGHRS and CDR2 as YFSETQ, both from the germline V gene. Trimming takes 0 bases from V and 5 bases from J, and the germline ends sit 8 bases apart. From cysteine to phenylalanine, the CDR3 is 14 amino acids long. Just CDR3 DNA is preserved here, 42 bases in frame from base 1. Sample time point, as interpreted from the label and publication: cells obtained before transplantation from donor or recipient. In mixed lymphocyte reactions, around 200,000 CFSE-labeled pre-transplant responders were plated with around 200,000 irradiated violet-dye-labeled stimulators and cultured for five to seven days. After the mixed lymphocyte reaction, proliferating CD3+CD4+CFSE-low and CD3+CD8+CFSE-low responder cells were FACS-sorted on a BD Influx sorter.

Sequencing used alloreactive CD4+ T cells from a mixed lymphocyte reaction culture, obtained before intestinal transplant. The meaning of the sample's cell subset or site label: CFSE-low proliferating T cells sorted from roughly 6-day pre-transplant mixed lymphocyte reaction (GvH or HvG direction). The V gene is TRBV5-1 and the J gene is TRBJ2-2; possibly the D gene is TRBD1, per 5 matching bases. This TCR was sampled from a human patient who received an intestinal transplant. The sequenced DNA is TGCGCCAGCAGCTTGGAGGGGTTAACCGGGGAGCTGTTTTTT. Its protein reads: CASSLEGLTGELFF. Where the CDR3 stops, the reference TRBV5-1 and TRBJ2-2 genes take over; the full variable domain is KAGVTQTPRYLIKTRGQQVTLSCSPISGHRSVSWYQQTPGQGLQFLFEYFSETQRNKGNFPGRFSGRQFSNSRSEMNVSTLELGDSALYLCASSLEGLTGELFFGEGSRLTVL.